This T cell receptor (beta chain) is from a study of blood T cell repertoires in COVID-19. Whole-study context: There were acute and convalescent COVID-19 samples, and they came from the United States, Italy and Spain. PBMCs, B-cell-depleted T cells, or T cells provided the cDNA or gDNA that made up the material.

Germline loops: CDR1 LNHDA, CDR2 SQIVND (reference sequence). The CDR3 spans 11 residues. V shed 4 bases, J shed 11 bases, and the junction held 2 bases outside the gene matches. In the original processing: The authors estimated nucleated cell counts from reference gene primer amplification. Only in-frame clones appear in the TCRdb table, and some are missing; sequencing was by immunoSEQ multiplex PCR. V, J and clone size derive from that table, while D and trimming were established from the DNA sequence. Found here are under 500,000 clones, around 88% of them singletons; the top ten hold over 4%. Sequencing was performed on peripheral blood. V and J are TRBV19 and TRBJ2-4; TRBD1 agrees at 7 bases. The TCR sequence derives from a woman younger than 45 with acute or convalescent COVID-19. In DNA, the CDR3 is TGTGCCAGTAGTACCGGGACAGTTCAGTACTTC. Encoded protein: CASSTGTVQYF.